Given below is one T cell receptor (beta chain) in context. Its target is unknown. The data originate from a study of CD8+CD57+ T cells in acquired aplastic anemia. Study-level information: Each DNA sample taken from sorted CD4+ and CD8+ cells came to roughly 3.5 ug on average. Study-level findings and limits: Patients and controls shared under 30 CD8+ CDR3 sequences, highly expressed in patients.

Genomic DNA constituted the template upon which TCR beta VDJ and CDR3 profiling was performed. TCRdb processed the reads anew with MiXCR; each CDR3 protein has one entry. In the table there are around 200,000 distinct CDR3 sequences, less than 50% of which are singletons. The V end lost 5 bases, the J end lost 9 bases, and 8 bases lay between the germline ends. CDR3 size: 11 residues. Germline loops: CDR1 SEHNR, CDR2 FQNEAQ (reference sequence). Only patients with CD8+CD57+ cell expansion on flow cytometry were chosen for sequencing. Acquired aplastic anemia of severe grade affected all patients. All patients were therapy-naive when blood was sampled.

Sample: sorted CD4+, CD8+, or CD8+CD57+ T cells (not recorded which) from PBMCs. The chain has TRBV7-9 and TRBJ1-5; D remains unclear. The receptor was isolated from a human donor with aplastic anemia. The chain's CDR3 is CASSPRRPQHF. The CDR3, as DNA: TGTGCCAGCAGCCCAAGGCGGCCCCAGCATTTT.